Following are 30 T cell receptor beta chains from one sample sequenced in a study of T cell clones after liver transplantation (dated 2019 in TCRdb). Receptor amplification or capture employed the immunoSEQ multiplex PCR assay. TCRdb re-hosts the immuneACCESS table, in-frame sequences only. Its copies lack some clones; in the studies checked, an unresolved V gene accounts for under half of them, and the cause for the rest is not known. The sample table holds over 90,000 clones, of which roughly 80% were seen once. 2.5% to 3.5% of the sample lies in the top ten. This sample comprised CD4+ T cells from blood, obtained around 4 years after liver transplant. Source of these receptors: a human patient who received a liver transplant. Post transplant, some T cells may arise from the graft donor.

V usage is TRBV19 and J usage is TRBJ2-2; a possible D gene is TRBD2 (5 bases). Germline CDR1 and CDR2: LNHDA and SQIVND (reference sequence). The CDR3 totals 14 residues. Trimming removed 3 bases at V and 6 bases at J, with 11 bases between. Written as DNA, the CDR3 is TGTGCCAGTAGTATCCGGGTGGACTCCGGGGAGCTGTTTTTT. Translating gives CASSIRVDSGELFF. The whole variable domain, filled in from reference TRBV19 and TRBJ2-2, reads DGGITQSPKYLFRKEGQNVTLSCEQNLNHDAMYWYRQDPGQGLRLIYYSQIVNDFQKGDIAEGYSVSREKKESFPLTVTSAQKNPTAFYLCASSIRVDSGELFFGEGSRLTVL.

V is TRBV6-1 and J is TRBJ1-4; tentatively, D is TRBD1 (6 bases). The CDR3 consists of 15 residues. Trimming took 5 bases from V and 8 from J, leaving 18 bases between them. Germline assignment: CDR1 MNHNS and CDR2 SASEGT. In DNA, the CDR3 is TGTGCCAGCAGTCCCCCGGGGGCGTCTATCGAAAAACTGTTTTTT. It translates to CASSPPGASIEKLFF.

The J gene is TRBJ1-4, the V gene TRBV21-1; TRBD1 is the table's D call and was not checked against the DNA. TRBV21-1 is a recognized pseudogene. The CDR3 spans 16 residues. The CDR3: CASSKDGTPTNEKLFF. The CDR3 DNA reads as TGTGCCAGCAGCAAAGATGGCACCCCAACTAATGAAAAACTGTTTTTT.

CDR3 amino acids: CASSISRTPDTEAFF. For the CDR3, the DNA is TGTGCCAGTAGTATCTCCCGGACACCAGACACTGAAGCTTTCTTT. V and J are TRBV19 and TRBJ1-1; D is perhaps TRBD1 (5 bases). CDR3 size: 15 residues. Trimming left V 3 bases short and J 3 bases short, with 14 bases between. Germline CDR1 LNHDA, CDR2 SQIVND (reference sequence).

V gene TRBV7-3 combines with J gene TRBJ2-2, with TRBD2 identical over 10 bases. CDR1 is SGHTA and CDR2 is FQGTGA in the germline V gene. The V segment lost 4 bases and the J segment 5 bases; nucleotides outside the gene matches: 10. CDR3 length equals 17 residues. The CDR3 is CASSSTSGVGRTGELFF. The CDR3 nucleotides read TGTGCCAGCAGCTCAACTAGCGGGGTGGGGAGGACCGGGGAGCTGTTTTTT.

The CDR3 bases are TGTGCCTGGAGTCGATCAGACAGGAACACTGAAGCTTTCTTT. Protein product: CAWSRSDRNTEAFF. This sequence joins TRBV30 and TRBJ1-1; D possibly corresponds to TRBD1 (5 bases). V gave up 2 bases and J gave up 1 base, with 11 bases separating them. The germline gives CDR1 GTSNPN, CDR2 SVGIG (reference sequence). The CDR3 totals 14 residues.

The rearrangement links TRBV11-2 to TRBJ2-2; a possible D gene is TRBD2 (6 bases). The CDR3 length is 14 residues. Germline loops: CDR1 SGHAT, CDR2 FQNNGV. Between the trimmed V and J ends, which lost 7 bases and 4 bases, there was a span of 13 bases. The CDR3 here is CASKAGSGTGELFF. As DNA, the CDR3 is TGTGCCAGCAAAGCGGGTTCTGGCACCGGGGAGCTGTTTTTT. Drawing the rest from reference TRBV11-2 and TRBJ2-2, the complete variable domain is EAGVAQSPRYKIIEKRQSVAFWCNPISGHATLYWYQQILGQGPKLLIQFQNNGVVDDSQLPKDRFSAERLKGVDSTLKIQPAKLEDSAVYLCASKAGSGTGELFFGEGSRLTVL.

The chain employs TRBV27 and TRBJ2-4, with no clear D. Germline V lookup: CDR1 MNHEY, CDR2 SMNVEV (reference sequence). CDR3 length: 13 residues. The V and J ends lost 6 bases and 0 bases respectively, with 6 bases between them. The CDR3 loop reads CASSQRAKNIQYF. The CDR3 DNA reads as TGTGCCAGCAGCCAGAGAGCCAAAAACATTCAGTACTTC.

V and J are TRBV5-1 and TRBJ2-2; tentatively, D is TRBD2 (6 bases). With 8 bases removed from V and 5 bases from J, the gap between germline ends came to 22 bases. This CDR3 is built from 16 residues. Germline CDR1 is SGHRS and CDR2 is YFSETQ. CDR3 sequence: CASSSGTDIKTGELFF. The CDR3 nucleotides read TGCGCCAGTAGTTCGGGGACTGACATTAAAACCGGGGAGCTGTTTTTT.

The CDR3 loop is CSVEDWGGQLLAKNIQYF. The CDR3 region has the DNA TGCAGCGTTGAAGACTGGGGAGGACAGCTTCTAGCCAAAAACATTCAGTACTTC. The chain employs TRBV29-1 and TRBJ2-4, with D possibly being TRBD1 or TRBD2 (6 bases each). V lost 0 bases to trimming and J lost 0 bases, with 18 bases between them. This CDR3 region has 18 residues. The V gene's germline CDR1 is SQVTM and CDR2 ANQGSEA.

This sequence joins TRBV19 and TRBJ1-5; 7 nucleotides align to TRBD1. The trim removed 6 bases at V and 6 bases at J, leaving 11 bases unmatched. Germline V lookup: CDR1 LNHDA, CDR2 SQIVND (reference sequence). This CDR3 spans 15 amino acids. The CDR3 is CASRPPGTVGQPQHF. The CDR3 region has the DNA TGTGCCAGTAGACCACCCGGGACAGTGGGTCAGCCCCAGCATTTT.

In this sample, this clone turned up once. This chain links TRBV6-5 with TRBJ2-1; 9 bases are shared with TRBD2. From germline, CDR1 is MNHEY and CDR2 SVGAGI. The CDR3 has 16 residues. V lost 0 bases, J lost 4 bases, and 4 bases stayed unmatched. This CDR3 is CASSYSSLAGYNEQFF. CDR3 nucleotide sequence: TGTGCCAGCAGTTACTCGAGCCTAGCGGGGTACAATGAGCAGTTCTTC.

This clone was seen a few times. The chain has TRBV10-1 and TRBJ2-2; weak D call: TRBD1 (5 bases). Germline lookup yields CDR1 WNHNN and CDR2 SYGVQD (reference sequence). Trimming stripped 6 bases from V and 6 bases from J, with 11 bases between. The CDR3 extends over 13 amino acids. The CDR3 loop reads CASSVQGSGELFF. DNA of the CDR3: TGCGCCAGCAGCGTGCAGGGATCCGGGGAGCTGTTTTTT.

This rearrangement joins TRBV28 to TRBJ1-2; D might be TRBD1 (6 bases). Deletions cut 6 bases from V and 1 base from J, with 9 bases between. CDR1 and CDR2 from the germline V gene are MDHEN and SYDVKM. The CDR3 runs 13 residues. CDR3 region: CASRRGVNYGYTF. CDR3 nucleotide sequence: TGTGCCAGCAGGAGGGGGGTTAACTATGGCTACACCTTC.

The DNA of the CDR3 is TGCAGCGTTTCCGACGGAACCTACGAGCAGTACTTC. Protein sequence: CSVSDGTYEQYF. This sequence joins TRBV29-1 and TRBJ2-7; D not certain. The CDR3 is made up of 12 amino acids. Germline CDR1 SQVTM, CDR2 ANQGSEA. Trimming stripped 5 bases from V and 2 bases from J, with 10 bases between.

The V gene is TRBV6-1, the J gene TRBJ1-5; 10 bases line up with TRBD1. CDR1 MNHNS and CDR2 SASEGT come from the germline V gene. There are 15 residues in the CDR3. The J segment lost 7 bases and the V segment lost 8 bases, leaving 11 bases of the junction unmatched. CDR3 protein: CASLWGGTGAQPQHF. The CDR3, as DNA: TGTGCCAGCCTGTGGGGGGGGACAGGGGCCCAGCCCCAGCATTTT.

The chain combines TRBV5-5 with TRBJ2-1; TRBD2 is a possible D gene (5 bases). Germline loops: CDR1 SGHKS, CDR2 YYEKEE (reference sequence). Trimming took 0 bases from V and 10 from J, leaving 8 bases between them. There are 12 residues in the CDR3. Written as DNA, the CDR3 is TGTGCCAGCAGCTTGGACACTAGAGAGCAGTTCTTC. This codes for CASSLDTREQFF.

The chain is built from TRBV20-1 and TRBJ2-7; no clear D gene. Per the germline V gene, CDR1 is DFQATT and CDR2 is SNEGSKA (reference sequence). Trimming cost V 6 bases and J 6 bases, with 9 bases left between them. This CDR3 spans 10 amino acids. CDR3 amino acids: CSAALSEQYF. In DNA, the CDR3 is TGCAGTGCAGCCCTGAGCGAGCAGTACTTC.

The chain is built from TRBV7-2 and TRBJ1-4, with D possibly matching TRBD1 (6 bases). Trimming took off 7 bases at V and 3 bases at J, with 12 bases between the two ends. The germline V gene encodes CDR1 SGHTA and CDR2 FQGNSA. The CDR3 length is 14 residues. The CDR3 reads CASNIQGSNEKLFF. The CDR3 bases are TGTGCCAGCAACATACAGGGTTCTAATGAAAAACTGTTTTTT.

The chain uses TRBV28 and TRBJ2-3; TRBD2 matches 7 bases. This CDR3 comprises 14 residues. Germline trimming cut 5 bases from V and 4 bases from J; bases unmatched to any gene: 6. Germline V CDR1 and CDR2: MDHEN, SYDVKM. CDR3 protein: CASSVAGVADTQYF. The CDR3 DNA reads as TGTGCCAGCAGTGTCGCGGGGGTGGCAGATACGCAGTATTTT.

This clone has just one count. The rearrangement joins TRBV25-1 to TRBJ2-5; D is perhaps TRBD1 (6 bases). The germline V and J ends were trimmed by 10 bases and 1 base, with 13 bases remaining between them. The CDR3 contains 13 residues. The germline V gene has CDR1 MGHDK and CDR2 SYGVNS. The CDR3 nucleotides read TGTGCCATCCTTCGGGACACCCAAGAGACCCAGTACTTC. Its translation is CAILRDTQETQYF.

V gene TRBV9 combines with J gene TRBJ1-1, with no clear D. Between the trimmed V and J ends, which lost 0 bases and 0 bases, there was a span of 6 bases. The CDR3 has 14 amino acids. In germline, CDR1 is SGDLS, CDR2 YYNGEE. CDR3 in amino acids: CASSVARVNTEAFF. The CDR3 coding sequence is TGTGCCAGCAGCGTAGCTAGGGTGAACACTGAAGCTTTCTTT. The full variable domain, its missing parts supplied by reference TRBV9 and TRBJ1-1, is DSGVTQTPKHLITATGQRVTLRCSPRSGDLSVYWYQQSLDQGLQFLIQYYNGEERAKGNILERFSAQQFPDLHSELNLSSLELGDSALYFCASSVARVNTEAFFGQGTRLTVV.

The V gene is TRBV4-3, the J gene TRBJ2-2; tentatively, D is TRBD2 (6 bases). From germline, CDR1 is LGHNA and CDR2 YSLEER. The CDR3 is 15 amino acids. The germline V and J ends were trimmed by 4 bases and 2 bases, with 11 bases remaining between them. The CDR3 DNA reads TGCGCCAGCAGCCCACGGACTAAAAACACCGGGGAGCTGTTTTTT. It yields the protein CASSPRTKNTGELFF.

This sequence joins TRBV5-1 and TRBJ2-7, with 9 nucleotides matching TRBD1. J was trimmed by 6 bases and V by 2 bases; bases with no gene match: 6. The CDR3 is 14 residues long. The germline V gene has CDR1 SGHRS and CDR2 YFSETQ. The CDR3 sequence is CASSLPGQGGEQYF. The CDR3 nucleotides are TGCGCCAGCAGCTTACCGGGACAGGGCGGCGAGCAGTACTTC.

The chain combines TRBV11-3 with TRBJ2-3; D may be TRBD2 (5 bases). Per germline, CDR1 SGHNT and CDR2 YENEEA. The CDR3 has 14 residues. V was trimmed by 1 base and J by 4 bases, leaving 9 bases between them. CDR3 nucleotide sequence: TGTGCCAGCAGCTTAGCCGGGGTCGCAGATACGCAGTATTTT. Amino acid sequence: CASSLAGVADTQYF. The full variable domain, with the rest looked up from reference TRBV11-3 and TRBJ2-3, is EAGVVQSPRYKIIEKKQPVAFWCNPISGHNTLYWYLQNLGQGPELLIRYENEEAVDDSQLPKDRFSAERLKGVDSTLKIQPAELGDSAVYLCASSLAGVADTQYFGPGTRLTVL.

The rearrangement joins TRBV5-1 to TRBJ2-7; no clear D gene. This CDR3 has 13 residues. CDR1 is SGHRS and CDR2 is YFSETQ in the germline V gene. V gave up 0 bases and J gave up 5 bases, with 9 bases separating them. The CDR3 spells CASSLAGFNEQYF. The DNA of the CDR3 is TGCGCCAGCAGCTTGGCCGGGTTTAACGAGCAGTACTTC. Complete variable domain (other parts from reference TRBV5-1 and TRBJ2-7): KAGVTQTPRYLIKTRGQQVTLSCSPISGHRSVSWYQQTPGQGLQFLFEYFSETQRNKGNFPGRFSGRQFSNSRSEMNVSTLELGDSALYLCASSLAGFNEQYFGPGTRLTVT.

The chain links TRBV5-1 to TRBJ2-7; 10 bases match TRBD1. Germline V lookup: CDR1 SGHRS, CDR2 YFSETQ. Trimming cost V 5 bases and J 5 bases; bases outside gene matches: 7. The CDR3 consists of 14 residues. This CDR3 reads CASSGGTGADEQYF. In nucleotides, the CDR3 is TGCGCCAGCAGTGGCGGGACAGGGGCGGACGAGCAGTACTTC. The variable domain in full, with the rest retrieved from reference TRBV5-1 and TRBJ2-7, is KAGVTQTPRYLIKTRGQQVTLSCSPISGHRSVSWYQQTPGQGLQFLFEYFSETQRNKGNFPGRFSGRQFSNSRSEMNVSTLELGDSALYLCASSGGTGADEQYFGPGTRLTVT.

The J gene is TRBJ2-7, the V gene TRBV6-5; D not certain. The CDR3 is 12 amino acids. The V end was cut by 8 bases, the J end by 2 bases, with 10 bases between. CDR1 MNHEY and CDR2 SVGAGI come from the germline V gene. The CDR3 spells CASRTGTYEQYF. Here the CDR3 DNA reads TGTGCCAGCCGCACTGGGACCTACGAGCAGTACTTC.

CDR3 bases: TGCAGCGTTAGAGTTGGGTCCTACGATACGCAGTATTTT. The encoded protein is CSVRVGSYDTQYF. The chain uses TRBV29-1 and TRBJ2-3; no clear D. Trimming shortened V by 5 bases and J by 6 bases, and 15 bases separated the two germline ends. The germline V gene encodes CDR1 SQVTM and CDR2 ANQGSEA. This CDR3 comprises 13 residues.

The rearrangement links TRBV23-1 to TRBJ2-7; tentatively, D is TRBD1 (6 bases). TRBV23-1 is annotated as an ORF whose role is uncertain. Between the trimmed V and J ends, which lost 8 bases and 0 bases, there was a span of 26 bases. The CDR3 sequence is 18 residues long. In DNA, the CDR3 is TGCGCCAGCCGTCGGGTGCCCGTCGACAGGAGAAGCTCCTACGAGCAGTACTTC. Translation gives CASRRVPVDRRSSYEQYF.